This record concerns one T cell receptor beta chain sequence. Assay: immunoSEQ multiplex PCR; the TCRdb copy retains only in-frame clones and omits some. The sample contains 72,000 or so clones, roughly 85% of which appear only once. The data were obtained in a study of T cell clones after liver transplantation. The receptor was isolated from a human patient who received a liver transplant. The T cells may come from the graft donor. Specimen: CD4+ T cells from blood, collected at the 22-month timepoint.

Here the CDR3 reads CATGTVATNEKLFF. As DNA, the CDR3 is TGTGCCACCGGGACAGTGGCAACTAATGAAAAACTGTTTTTT. The chain links TRBV19 to TRBJ1-4; 7 bases map to TRBD1. Germline assignment: CDR1 LNHDA and CDR2 SQIVND (reference sequence). J lost 0 bases, V lost 10 bases, and 5 bases had no gene match. The CDR3 has 14 amino acids.